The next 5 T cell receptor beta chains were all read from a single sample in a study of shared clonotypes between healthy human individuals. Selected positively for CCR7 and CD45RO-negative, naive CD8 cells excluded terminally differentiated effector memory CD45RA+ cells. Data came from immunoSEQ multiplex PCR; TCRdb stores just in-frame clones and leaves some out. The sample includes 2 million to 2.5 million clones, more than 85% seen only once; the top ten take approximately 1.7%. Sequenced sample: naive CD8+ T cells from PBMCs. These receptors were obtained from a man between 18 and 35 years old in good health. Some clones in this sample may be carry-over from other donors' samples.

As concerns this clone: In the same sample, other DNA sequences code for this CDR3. The CDR3 region is CASSLGTYYEQYF. The CDR3 DNA is TGTGCCAGCAGTTTGGGGACTTACTACGAGCAGTACTTC. The chain combines TRBV27 with TRBJ2-7, with D possibly TRBD2 on 6 matching bases. Germline lookup yields CDR1 MNHEY and CDR2 SMNVEV (reference sequence). The CDR3 covers 13 residues. Trimming pared 3 bases from V and 3 bases from J, leaving 9 bases between.

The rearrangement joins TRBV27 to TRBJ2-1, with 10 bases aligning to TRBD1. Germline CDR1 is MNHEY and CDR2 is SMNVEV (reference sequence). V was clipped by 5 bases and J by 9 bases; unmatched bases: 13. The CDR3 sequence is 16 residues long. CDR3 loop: CASSKLTGTGVSEQFF. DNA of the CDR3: TGTGCCAGCAGTAAATTAACCGGGACAGGGGTGTCTGAGCAGTTCTTC.

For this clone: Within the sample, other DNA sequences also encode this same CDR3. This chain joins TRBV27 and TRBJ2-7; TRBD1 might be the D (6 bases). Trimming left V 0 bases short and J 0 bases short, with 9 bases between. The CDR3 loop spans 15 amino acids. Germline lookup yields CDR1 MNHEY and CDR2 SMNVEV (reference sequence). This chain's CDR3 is CASSLSLDSSYEQYF. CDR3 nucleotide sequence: TGTGCCAGCAGTTTATCTCTGGACAGCTCCTACGAGCAGTACTTC.

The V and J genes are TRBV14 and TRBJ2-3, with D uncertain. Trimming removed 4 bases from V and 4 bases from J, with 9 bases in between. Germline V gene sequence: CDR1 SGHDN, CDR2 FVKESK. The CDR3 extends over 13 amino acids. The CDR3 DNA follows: TGTGCCAGCAGCCCCTGGGCGCCAGATACGCAGTATTTT. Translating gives CASSPWAPDTQYF.

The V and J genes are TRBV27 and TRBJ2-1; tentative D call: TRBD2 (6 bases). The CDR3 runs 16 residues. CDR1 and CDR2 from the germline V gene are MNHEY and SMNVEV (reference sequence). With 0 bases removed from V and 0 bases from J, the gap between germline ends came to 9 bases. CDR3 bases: TGTGCCAGCAGTTTATCGCGTAGCGGCTCCTACAATGAGCAGTTCTTC. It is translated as CASSLSRSGSYNEQFF.